The source of this T cell receptor (beta chain) is a study of blood T cell repertoires in COVID-19. As for the study in general: Sites across the United States, Italy and Spain contributed samples from acute and convalescent COVID-19. T cells, B-cell-depleted T cells, or PBMCs supplied cDNA or gDNA.

CDR1 and CDR2 (germline): LNHDA, SQIVND (reference sequence). The V gene lost 6 bases and the J gene lost 6 bases, with 12 bases spanning the gap. The CDR3 consists of 13 residues. This clone was recorded once. In the original workflow: Amplification with reference gene primers provided the estimates of nucleated cell counts. Data came from immunoSEQ multiplex PCR; TCRdb stores just in-frame clones and leaves some out. V and J calls and clone size are given by that table; D and trimming were obtained from the DNA. The repertoire holds roughly 82,000 clones, with roughly four fifths as singletons. The V gene is TRBV19, the J gene TRBJ1-5, with D unresolved. This clonotype was sampled from a man between 60 and 75 years old with acute or convalescent COVID-19. Sequenced material: peripheral blood. CDR3 sequence: CASSREAGQPQHF. The DNA for the CDR3 is TGTGCCAGTAGCCGGGAAGCAGGTCAGCCCCAGCATTTT.